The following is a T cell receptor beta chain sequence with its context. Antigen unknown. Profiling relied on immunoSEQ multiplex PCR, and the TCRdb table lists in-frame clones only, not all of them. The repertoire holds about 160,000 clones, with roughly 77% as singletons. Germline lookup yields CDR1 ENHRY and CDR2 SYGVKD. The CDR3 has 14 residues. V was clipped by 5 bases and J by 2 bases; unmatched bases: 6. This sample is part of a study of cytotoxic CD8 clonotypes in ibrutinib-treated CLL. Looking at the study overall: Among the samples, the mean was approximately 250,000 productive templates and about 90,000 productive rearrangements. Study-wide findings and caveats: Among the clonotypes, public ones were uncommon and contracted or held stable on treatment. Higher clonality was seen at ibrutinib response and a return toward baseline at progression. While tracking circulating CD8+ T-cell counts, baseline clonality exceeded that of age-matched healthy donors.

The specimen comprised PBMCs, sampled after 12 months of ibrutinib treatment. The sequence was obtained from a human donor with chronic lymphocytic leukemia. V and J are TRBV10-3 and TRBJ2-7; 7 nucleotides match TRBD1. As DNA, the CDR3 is TGTGCCATCAGTCCGGGACAGCAAACCTACGAGCAGTACTTC. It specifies CAISPGQQTYEQYF.